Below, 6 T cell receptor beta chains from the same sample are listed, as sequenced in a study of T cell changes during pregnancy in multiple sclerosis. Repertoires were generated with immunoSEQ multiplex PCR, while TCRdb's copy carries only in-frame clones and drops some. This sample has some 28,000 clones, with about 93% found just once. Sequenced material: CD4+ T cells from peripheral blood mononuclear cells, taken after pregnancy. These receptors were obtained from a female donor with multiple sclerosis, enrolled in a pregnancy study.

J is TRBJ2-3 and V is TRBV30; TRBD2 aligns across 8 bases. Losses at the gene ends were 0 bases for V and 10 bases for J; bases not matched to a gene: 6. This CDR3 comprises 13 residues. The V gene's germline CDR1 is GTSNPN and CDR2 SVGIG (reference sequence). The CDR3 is CAWSVRAGDAQYF. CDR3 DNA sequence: TGTGCCTGGAGTGTCCGAGCGGGGGATGCGCAGTATTTT.

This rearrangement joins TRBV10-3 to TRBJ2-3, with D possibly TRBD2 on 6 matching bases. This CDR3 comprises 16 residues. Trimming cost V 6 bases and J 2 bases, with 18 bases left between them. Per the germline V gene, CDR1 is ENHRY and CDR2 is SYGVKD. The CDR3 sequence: CAISPSVGQITDTQYF. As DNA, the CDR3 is TGTGCCATCAGCCCTAGCGTCGGGCAAATCACAGATACGCAGTATTTT.

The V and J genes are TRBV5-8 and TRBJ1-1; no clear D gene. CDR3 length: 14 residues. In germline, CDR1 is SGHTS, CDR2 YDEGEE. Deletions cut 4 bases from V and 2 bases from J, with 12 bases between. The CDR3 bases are TGTGCCAGCAGCCTGGGTTACAGTAACACTGAAGCTTTCTTT. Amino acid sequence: CASSLGYSNTEAFF.

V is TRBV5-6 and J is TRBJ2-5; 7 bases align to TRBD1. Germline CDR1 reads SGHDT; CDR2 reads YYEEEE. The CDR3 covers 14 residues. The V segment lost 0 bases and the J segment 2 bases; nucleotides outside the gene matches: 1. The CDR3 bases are TGTGCCAGCAGCTTGGGGGACAGACAAGAGACCCAGTACTTC. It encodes CASSLGDRQETQYF. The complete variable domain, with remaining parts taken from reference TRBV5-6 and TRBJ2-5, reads DAGVTQSPTHLIKTRGQQVTLRCSPKSGHDTVSWYQQALGQGPQFIFQYYEEEERQRGNFPDRFSGHQFPNYSSELNVNALLLGDSALYLCASSLGDRQETQYFGPGTRLLVL.

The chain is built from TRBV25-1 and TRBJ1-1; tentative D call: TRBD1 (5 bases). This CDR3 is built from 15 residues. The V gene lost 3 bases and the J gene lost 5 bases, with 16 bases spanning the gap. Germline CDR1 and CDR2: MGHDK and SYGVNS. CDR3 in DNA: TGTGCCAGCAGTGAGAACCCCCAAGGGGAAACTGAAGCTTTCTTT. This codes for CASSENPQGETEAFF.

The CDR3 DNA sequence: TGTGCCAGCACAAACGCCGGGGGGAGACTGTTTTTT. Protein product: CASTNAGGRLFF. V gene TRBV27 combines with J gene TRBJ1-4, with a tentative D call TRBD1 (5 bases). The CDR3 extends over 12 amino acids. In germline, CDR1 is MNHEY, CDR2 SMNVEV (reference sequence). V gave up 7 bases and J gave up 13 bases, with 16 bases separating them.